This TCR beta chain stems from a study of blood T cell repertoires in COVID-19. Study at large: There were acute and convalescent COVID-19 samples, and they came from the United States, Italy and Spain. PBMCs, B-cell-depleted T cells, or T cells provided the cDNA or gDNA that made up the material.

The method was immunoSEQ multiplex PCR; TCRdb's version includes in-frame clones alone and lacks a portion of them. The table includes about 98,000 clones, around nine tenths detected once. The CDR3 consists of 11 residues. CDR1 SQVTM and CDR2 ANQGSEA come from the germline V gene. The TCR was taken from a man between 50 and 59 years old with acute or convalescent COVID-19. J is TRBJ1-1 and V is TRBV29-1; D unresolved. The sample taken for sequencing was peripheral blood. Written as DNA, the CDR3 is TGCAGGCCGCTGGCGGAGACTGAAGCTTTCTTT. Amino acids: CRPLAETEAFF.